The 11 T cell receptor beta chains given below trace back to one sample, sequenced in a study of blood T cell repertoires in COVID-19. Profiled with immunoSEQ multiplex PCR; TCRdb holds only in-frame clones, not every one. This repertoire shows over 30,000 clones, about 90% found once; its top ten account for 4.5% to 6%. Sequenced material: peripheral blood. These receptors were collected from a human donor in a cohort sampled during active COVID-19.

V is TRBV7-9 and J is TRBJ2-5, with D possibly being TRBD2 (6 bases). Trimming removed 6 bases from V and 1 base from J, with 9 bases in between. The CDR3 has 13 amino acids. CDR1 and CDR2 (germline): SEHNR, FQNEAQ (reference sequence). The CDR3 DNA follows: TGTGCCAGCAGGGACGGGAGCCAAGAGACCCAGTACTTC. Amino acid sequence: CASRDGSQETQYF.

This chain joins TRBV9 and TRBJ1-5; D is ambiguous. Per the germline V gene, CDR1 is SGDLS and CDR2 is YYNGEE. Trimming cost V 2 bases and J 7 bases, with 16 bases left between them. The CDR3 is 15 residues long. For the CDR3, the DNA is TGTGCCAGCAGCGTGGTTGACGGTTTCGGGCAGCCCCAGCATTTT. Its translation is CASSVVDGFGQPQHF.

The chain joins TRBV29-1 to TRBJ2-1; TRBD2 aligns across 13 bases. Germline trimming cut 1 base from V and 9 bases from J; bases unmatched to any gene: 0. Germline lookup yields CDR1 SQVTM and CDR2 ANQGSEA. The CDR3 is 13 amino acids. The CDR3 spells CSVEGLAGGEQFF. CDR3 coding DNA: TGCAGCGTTGAAGGACTAGCGGGAGGTGAGCAGTTCTTC.

The J gene is TRBJ2-5, the V gene TRBV7-3, with no clear D. The germline V and J ends were trimmed by 2 bases and 5 bases, with 9 bases remaining between them. The CDR3 runs 13 residues. CDR1 and CDR2 from the germline V gene are SGHTA and FQGTGA. The CDR3 bases are TGTGCCAGCAGCTTATATATAGAGGAGACCCAGTACTTC. As protein: CASSLYIEETQYF.

The chain couples TRBV10-3 to TRBJ1-2; D is perhaps TRBD1 (6 bases). This CDR3 comprises 11 residues. The V end was cut by 7 bases, the J end by 3 bases, with 6 bases between. CDR1 and CDR2 from the germline V gene are ENHRY and SYGVKD. CDR3 bases: TGTGCCATCACAGGGGACTATGGCTACACCTTC. Translating gives CAITGDYGYTF.

V usage is TRBV2 and J usage is TRBJ1-4; no reliable D call. Germline CDR1 reads SNHLY; CDR2 reads FYNNEI. The CDR3 sequence is 14 residues long. Trimming stripped 3 bases from V and 7 bases from J, with 12 bases between. The DNA for the CDR3 is TGTGCCAGCAGTGATGCCAGGTTTGGTGAAAAACTGTTTTTT. This translates into CASSDARFGEKLFF.

The rearrangement uses TRBV10-3 and TRBJ1-2, with 9 bases that match TRBD1. CDR3 size: 14 residues. Germline V CDR1 and CDR2: ENHRY, SYGVKD. V lost 9 bases and J lost 0; bases outside the gene matches: 5. CDR3 in DNA: TGTGCCATTGCTACAGGGGGCCCTAACTATGGCTACACCTTC. It specifies CAIATGGPNYGYTF.

The gene calls are TRBV10-3 and TRBJ1-2, with D unresolved. Looked up from germline, CDR1 is ENHRY and CDR2 is SYGVKD. The CDR3 is 13 residues long. V dropped 0 bases and J dropped 8 bases, with 10 bases sitting between them. The CDR3 nucleotides are TGTGCCATCAGTGAGTCGAGGGTAGGAGGCTACACCTTC. It specifies CAISESRVGGYTF.

CDR3 protein: CASSLAVGFLSFSETQYF. In nucleotides, the CDR3 is TGTGCCAGCAGCTTGGCTGTCGGGTTTTTATCATTTAGTGAGACCCAGTACTTC. The V gene is TRBV5-4, the J gene TRBJ2-5; D remains ambiguous. CDR3 length equals 18 residues. Looked up from germline, CDR1 is SGHNT and CDR2 is YYREEE (reference sequence). Deletions cut 0 bases from V and 5 bases from J, with 23 bases between.

J is TRBJ2-3 and V is TRBV28, with 11 bases aligning to TRBD1. Trimming took 6 bases from V and 4 from J; bases not matched to a gene: 3. The CDR3 runs to 14 residues. The germline V gene encodes CDR1 MDHEN and CDR2 SYDVKM. This CDR3 is CASRRTGGADTQYF. CDR3 nucleotides: TGTGCCAGCAGAAGGACAGGGGGCGCAGATACGCAGTATTTT. Filled out from reference TRBV28 and TRBJ2-3, the complete variable domain reads DVKVTQSSRYLVKRTGEKVFLECVQDMDHENMFWYRQDPGLGLRLIYFSYDVKMKEKGDIPEGYSVSREKKERFSLILESASTNQTSMYLCASRRTGGADTQYFGPGTRLTVL.

The chain is built from TRBV5-1 and TRBJ1-3; D uncertain. Germline V gene lookup returns CDR1 SGHRS and CDR2 YFSETQ. The V end was cut by 0 bases, the J end by 3 bases, with 10 bases between. This CDR3 has 15 residues. CDR3 sequence: CASSLEAGIGNTIYF. CDR3 nucleotide sequence: TGCGCCAGCAGCTTGGAAGCGGGGATTGGAAACACCATATATTTT. The full variable domain, with the rest looked up from reference TRBV5-1 and TRBJ1-3, is KAGVTQTPRYLIKTRGQQVTLSCSPISGHRSVSWYQQTPGQGLQFLFEYFSETQRNKGNFPGRFSGRQFSNSRSEMNVSTLELGDSALYLCASSLEAGIGNTIYFGEGSWLTVV.